A selection of T cell receptor beta chains follows, all from one sample in a study of T cell repertoires and Cas9 in healthy adults. Profiled with immunoSEQ multiplex PCR; TCRdb holds only in-frame clones, not every one. The sample lists 20,000 to 25,000 clones; about 88% were seen once. The sequencing input was CD4+ effector T cells (CD127+, CD25-, CD137-, CD154-) from PBMCs; culture status not recorded. The source is a human donor in good health. CDR3s include the opening cysteine and the closing phenylalanine or tryptophan. Each record gives: D gene, V gene, J gene, clone size, CDR3 protein, CDR3 DNA. A D gene is named only where the DNA matches it firmly. Part of the rows lack a size; the others show once, few, many or a class for expanded clones.

NA,TRBV9,TRBJ2-1,few,CASSGRGRTYNEQFF,TGTGCCAGCAGCGGGCGGGGGCGGACCTACAATGAGCAGTTCTTC
NA,TRBV11-2,TRBJ1-2,NA,CASSPAPGTYGYTF,TGTGCCAGCAGCCCTGCCCCAGGGACCTATGGCTACACCTTC
NA,TRBV2,TRBJ1-5,NA,CASSGPDSNQPQHF,TGTGCCAGCAGTGGCCCGGATAGCAATCAGCCCCAGCATTTT
NA,TRBV6-5,TRBJ1-6,NA,CASRRQNNSPLHF,TGTGCCAGCAGACGACAGAATAATTCACCCCTCCACTTT
NA,TRBV30,TRBJ2-3,NA,CACRTGGTDTQYF,TGTGCCTGCCGGACCGGGGGCACAGATACGCAGTATTTT
TRBD1,TRBV11-2,TRBJ2-5,NA,CASSSGTVKETQYF,TGTGCCAGCAGCTCCGGGACAGTTAAAGAGACCCAGTACTTC
NA,TRBV5-1,TRBJ2-7,once,CASSKGPASNEQYF,TGCGCCAGCAGCAAGGGTCCAGCGAGCAACGAGCAGTACTTC
NA,TRBV6-1,TRBJ2-5,NA,CASIRPRGQETQYF,TGTGCCAGCATCCGGCCGAGGGGGCAAGAGACCCAGTACTTC
TRBD2,TRBV2,TRBJ2-5,NA,CASSVASGTKTQYF,TGTGCCAGCAGTGTGGCTAGCGGTACGAAGACCCAGTACTTC
NA,TRBV19,TRBJ1-2,NA,CASKQGDRLWGGYTF,TGTGCCAGTAAACAAGGGGACCGGCTTTGGGGTGGCTACACCTTC
NA,TRBV5-1,TRBJ1-5,NA,CASSLATDQPQHF,TGCGCCAGCAGCTTGGCGACAGATCAGCCCCAGCATTTT
NA,TRBV6-5,TRBJ2-7,few,CASTPPRGSSYEQYF,TGTGCTAGCACCCCCCCCCGGGGGAGCTCCTACGAGCAGTACTTC
NA,TRBV5-1,TRBJ2-7,NA,CASSLIGPSYEQYF,TGCGCCAGCAGCTTAATTGGACCTTCCTACGAGCAGTACTTC
TRBD2,TRBV7-8,TRBJ2-3,NA,CASSSRPLAGGSGDTQYF,TGTGCCAGCAGCTCGAGACCGCTAGCGGGGGGGTCGGGAGATACGCAGTATTTT
NA,TRBV5-4,TRBJ2-3,NA,CASSLNRGGNTQYF,TGTGCCAGCAGCTTGAACAGGGGGGGAAATACGCAGTATTTT
TRBD1,TRBV11-2,TRBJ2-2,NA,CASSLDQGANTGERFF,TGTGCCAGCAGCTTAGATCAGGGGGCGAACACCGGGGAGCGGTTTTTT
NA,TRBV5-1,TRBJ2-2,NA,CASRGGGSTGELFF,TGCGCCAGCAGGGGGGGAGGCTCGACCGGGGAGCTGTTTTTT
NA,TRBV27,TRBJ2-1,NA,CASSPYPQGTHNEQFF,TGTGCCAGCAGTCCTTACCCACAGGGAACACACAATGAGCAGTTCTTC
NA,TRBV10-3,TRBJ2-2,NA,CAISESSGAGANTGELFF,TGTGCCATCAGTGAGTCGTCCGGGGCAGGGGCGAACACCGGGGAGCTGTTTTTT
TRBD1,TRBV6-1,TRBJ2-4,NA,CASSADPGQGHF,TGTGCCAGCAGTGCAGATCCGGGACAGGGGCACTTC
TRBD1,TRBV10-2,TRBJ2-2,NA,CASSEGQGFGGELFF,TGCGCCAGCTCGGAGGGACAGGGTTTTGGGGGGGAGCTGTTTTTT
NA,TRBV28,TRBJ2-7,NA,CASSLFSGLPYEQYF,TGTGCCAGCAGTTTATTTTCAGGGTTACCCTACGAGCAGTACTTC
NA,TRBV6-6,TRBJ1-1,NA,CASSYLGQNTEAFF,TGTGCCAGCAGTTATTTAGGACAGAACACTGAAGCTTTCTTT
NA,TRBV6-5,TRBJ1-2,NA,CASSRANYGYTF,TGTGCCAGCAGTCGTGCTAACTATGGCTACACCTTC
TRBD1,TRBV5-5,TRBJ1-2,NA,CASSSWWDRNPIYGYTF,TGTGCCAGCAGCTCATGGTGGGACAGGAACCCAATCTATGGCTACACCTTC
NA,TRBV18,TRBJ1-1,NA,CASSPGRWEQNTEAFF,TGTGCCAGCTCACCAGGACGGTGGGAACAGAACACTGAAGCTTTCTTT
NA,TRBV6-6,TRBJ2-1,NA,CASSYPSGDNEQFF,TGTGCCAGCAGTTACCCTTCCGGGGACAATGAGCAGTTCTTC
TRBD1,TRBV19,TRBJ2-1,NA,CASISTGGSYNEQFF,TGTGCCAGTATTAGCACAGGGGGCTCCTACAATGAGCAGTTCTTC
TRBD1,TRBV2,TRBJ1-5,NA,CASRGDRRQPQHF,TGTGCCAGCAGGGGGGACAGGCGTCAGCCCCAGCATTTT
NA,TRBV4-2,TRBJ2-2,NA,CASSQNTGGASGELFF,TGTGCCAGCAGCCAAAACACCGGGGGCGCATCCGGGGAGCTGTTTTTT
TRBD1,TRBV2,TRBJ1-2,NA,CASSKGQGNYGYTF,TGTGCCAGCAGCAAAGGACAGGGGAACTATGGCTACACCTTC
TRBD1,TRBV11-2,TRBJ1-2,NA,CASSRIGTGGLGYGYTF,TGTGCCAGCAGCCGAATTGGGACAGGGGGCCTGGGCTATGGCTACACCTTC
TRBD1,TRBV29-1,TRBJ2-3,NA,CSVGMTGSTDTQYF,TGCAGCGTTGGCATGACAGGGAGCACAGATACGCAGTATTTT
NA,TRBV13,TRBJ1-1,NA,CASMQMGVSLSFLGDNEAFF,TGTGCCAGCATGCAAATGGGTGTTTCTCTCTCATTTCTGGGGGACAATGAAGCTTTCTTT
TRBD1,TRBV5-1,TRBJ2-1,NA,CASSLLTGGYNEQFF,TGCGCCAGCAGCCTCTTGACAGGGGGCTACAATGAGCAGTTCTTC
NA,TRBV14,TRBJ1-1,NA,CASSQDLGGRVNTEAFF,TGTGCCAGCAGCCAAGATCTAGGAGGTCGAGTAAACACTGAAGCTTTCTTT
NA,TRBV7-9,TRBJ2-2,few,CASSPRYGQDTGELFF,TGTGCCAGCAGCCCCCGTTATGGTCAGGACACCGGGGAGCTGTTTTTT
NA,TRBV6-5,TRBJ2-1,NA,CASSYLGQGIPEQFF,TGTGCCAGCAGTTACCTCGGGCAGGGAATACCTGAGCAGTTCTTC
TRBD1,TRBV6-5,TRBJ2-7,NA,CASSSTAGQASYEQYF,TGTGCCAGCAGTTCGACCGCAGGACAGGCCTCCTACGAGCAGTACTTC
NA,TRBV5-5,TRBJ2-2,NA,CASSPRRAQRNTGELFF,TGTGCCAGCAGCCCGCGAAGGGCCCAGCGGAACACCGGGGAGCTGTTTTTT
TRBD1,TRBV4-2,TRBJ2-6,once,CASSQEDRGLFGANVLTF,TGTGCCAGCAGCCAGGAGGACAGGGGGCTTTTTGGGGCCAACGTCCTGACTTTC
TRBD2,TRBV6-1,TRBJ2-1,NA,CASSEADLAGGRLFF,TGTGCCAGCAGTGAAGCGGATCTAGCGGGGGGCCGGTTGTTCTTC
NA,TRBV27,TRBJ2-6,NA,CASSTPGVSSGANVLTF,TGTGCCAGCAGTACCCCAGGGGTCAGCTCTGGGGCCAACGTCCTGACTTTC